These T cell receptor beta chains were read from a single sample in a study of shared clonotypes between healthy human individuals. The repertoire was sequenced with immunoSEQ multiplex PCR; TCRdb's copy has only in-frame clones and lacks some. Of approximately 2.4 million clones in the sample, 90% to 97% were seen once. The sequencing sample was made of naive CD4+ T cells sorted from blood. Receptors originate from a man younger than 30 in good health. The CDR3 runs from the conserved cysteine through the conserved F or W. The D gene is left open where the match is weak. Not all rows give a size; the values are once, few, many and, for expanded clones, a class.

v_gene	j_gene	d_gene	abundance	CDR3nt	CDR3aa
TRBV29-1	TRBJ2-1	TRBD2	NA	TGCAGCGTCGGAACCCTAGCGGGAGCCTACAATGAGCAGTTCTTC	CSVGTLAGAYNEQFF
TRBV19	TRBJ2-7	TRBD1	NA	TGTGCCAGTAGTGGGAAACAGGGGAAGGACGAGCAGTACTTC	CASSGKQGKDEQYF
TRBV7-2	TRBJ2-5	TRBD1	NA	TGTGCCAGCAGCTTAGCGCACAGGGGGTCAGAGACCCAGTACTTC	CASSLAHRGSETQYF
TRBV29-1	TRBJ1-1	TRBD1	NA	TGCAGTACACCCGGGACAGGGGGCGCCCGGAACACTGAAGCTTTCTTT	CSTPGTGGARNTEAFF
TRBV10-2	TRBJ2-5	NA	NA	TGCGCCAGCAGTTCCCAGGGGCGACCTCGGACCCAGTACTTC	CASSSQGRPRTQYF
TRBV5-1	TRBJ2-2	NA	once	TGCGCCAGCAGCCTCCTAAAGGGGGACACCGGGGAGCTGTTTTTT	CASSLLKGDTGELFF
TRBV29-1	TRBJ1-4	NA	NA	TGCAGCGTTGGTGATGAAAAACTGTTTTTT	CSVGDEKLFF
TRBV6-5	TRBJ2-5	TRBD1	NA	TGTGCCAGCAGTGAAAGGGGGCGGGAGACCCAGTACTTC	CASSERGRETQYF
TRBV6-1	TRBJ2-6	NA	NA	TGTGCCAGCAGTGAAGGACTCTCTGGGGCCAACGTCCTGACTTTC	CASSEGLSGANVLTF
TRBV7-9	TRBJ2-5	TRBD1	once	TGTGCCAGCAAAGGGGGCGATGAGACCCAGTACTTC	CASKGGDETQYF
TRBV5-4	TRBJ1-2	TRBD1	NA	TGTGCCAGCAGCCTCTGGGACAGGAAATATGGCTACACCTTC	CASSLWDRKYGYTF
TRBV25-1	TRBJ1-2	TRBD1	NA	TGTGCCAGCAGTAAACCGGGACAGGGAAACTATGGCTACACCTTC	CASSKPGQGNYGYTF
TRBV6-6	TRBJ2-7	TRBD1	NA	TGTGCCAGCAGTCCCCCGGGACAGGGCACCGAGCAGTACTTC	CASSPPGQGTEQYF
TRBV29-1	TRBJ2-3	TRBD1	NA	TGCAGCGTTGAGTCCAGGACAGGAAGCACAGATACGCAGTATTTT	CSVESRTGSTDTQYF
TRBV27	TRBJ1-1	NA	NA	TGTGCCAGCAGTTTATACAGGGCTACTGAAGCTTTCTTT	CASSLYRATEAFF
TRBV4-1	TRBJ2-5	NA	NA	TGCGCCAGCAGCCAAAGCCCTAATGTCCTTGGGGGGGAGACCCAGTACTTC	CASSQSPNVLGGETQYF
TRBV6-5	TRBJ1-1	NA	NA	TGTGCCAGCAGTTACTCAGGGGTGGCCACTGAAGCTTTCTTT	CASSYSGVATEAFF
TRBV28	TRBJ1-1	NA	few	TGTGCCAGCAGCCCCTTGGACGGCCTTTACTTT	CASSPLDGLYF
TRBV5-1	TRBJ2-7	TRBD1	NA	TGCGCCAGCAGCCGCACAGGGGGCCATCAGTACTTC	CASSRTGGHQYF
TRBV6-5	TRBJ2-5	NA	NA	TGTGCCAGCAGTTACTCGAGATCCGGTGGGACCCAGTACTTC	CASSYSRSGGTQYF
TRBV4-1	TRBJ1-6	TRBD1	NA	TGCGCCAGCAGCCAAGACGACAGGGAACGGAATTCACCCCTCCACTTT	CASSQDDRERNSPLHF
TRBV9	TRBJ2-7	TRBD1	once	TGTGCCAGCAGTCGAGAGGTGACAGGGGTCCACGAGCAGTACTTC	CASSREVTGVHEQYF
TRBV20-1	TRBJ2-5	TRBD2	NA	TGCAGTGCTATAGGACTAGCGGGGGGGAACTTC	CSAIGLAGGNF
TRBV5-1	TRBJ2-5	NA	NA	TGCGCCAGCAGCTTGGTCGCGGGTCCAGAGACCCAGTACTTC	CASSLVAGPETQYF
TRBV2	TRBJ1-1	NA	NA	TGTGCCAGCAGCCCCGAAAAAAATCCCGGAGCCAGTGCAGCTTTCTTT	CASSPEKNPGASAAFF
TRBV5-1	TRBJ2-3	NA	NA	TGCGCCAGCAGCTTGGCAGTAGCAAGGGGTCTTGCCACGTCCACAGATACGCAGTATTTT	CASSLAVARGLATSTDTQYF
TRBV5-1	TRBJ2-3	TRBD1	NA	TGCGCCAGCAGCTTGACGACCGAGGGGACAGGGAGCACAGATACGCAGTATTTT	CASSLTTEGTGSTDTQYF
TRBV30	TRBJ2-3	TRBD1	once	TGTGCCTGGAGTAAGGACGTGGCAGGGGGCTTAGATACGCAGTATTTT	CAWSKDVAGGLDTQYF
TRBV10-3	TRBJ1-3	NA	NA	TGTGCCATCAGTGAGTCGAACCTCCGAAACACCATATATTTT	CAISESNLRNTIYF
TRBV27	TRBJ1-1	NA	NA	TGTGCCAGCAGTTTCGGGGGGAACACTGAAGCTTTCTTT	CASSFGGNTEAFF
TRBV10-3	TRBJ1-3	NA	NA	TGTGCCGTGCAAGCTTACTCTGGAAACACCATATATTTT	CAVQAYSGNTIYF
TRBV19	TRBJ1-1	NA	NA	TGTGCCAGTAGTATTCTGAGGGGGACGAACACTGAAGCTTTCTTT	CASSILRGTNTEAFF
TRBV7-2	TRBJ1-2	TRBD1	NA	TGTGCCAGCAGCTCCGACAGGGGGGACTATGGCTACACCTTC	CASSSDRGDYGYTF
TRBV5-1	TRBJ1-6	NA	NA	TGCGCCAGCAGGAGGGACTCTGGTTCACCCCTCCACTTT	CASRRDSGSPLHF
TRBV11-2	TRBJ2-5	NA	once	TGTGCCAGCTCGTCGGGGGAGAAAGAGACCCAGTACTTC	CASSSGEKETQYF
TRBV5-1	TRBJ2-3	NA	NA	TGCGCCAGCAGCCAGGGAAGTACAGATACGCAGTATTTT	CASSQGSTDTQYF
TRBV27	TRBJ2-7	NA	NA	TGTGCCAGCAGTTTATCAGGGGTCAATCCCTACGAGCAGTACTTC	CASSLSGVNPYEQYF
TRBV30	TRBJ1-1	TRBD1	NA	TGTGCCTGGAGGAGACAGGGGATGAACACTGAAGCTTTCTTT	CAWRRQGMNTEAFF
TRBV7-9	TRBJ2-3	TRBD1	NA	TGTGCCAGCACCCGGACAGGGTCCACAGATACGCAGTATTTT	CASTRTGSTDTQYF
TRBV10-3	TRBJ2-7	TRBD1	NA	TGTGCCATCAGTGAGTTCGGACAGGGAGGCGAGCAGTACTTC	CAISEFGQGGEQYF
TRBV7-2	TRBJ2-7	TRBD2	NA	TGTGCCAGCAGCTTGTCAACGGGAAATCCGGGACTAGCTGAGTACGAGCAGTACTTC	CASSLSTGNPGLAEYEQYF
TRBV5-6	TRBJ2-7	NA	once	TGTGCCAGCAGCTCTATAGCGTGGAGGGCGAACTCCTACGAGCAGTACTTC	CASSSIAWRANSYEQYF
TRBV14	TRBJ1-4	NA	NA	TGTGCCAGCAGCCAATATGAGCCGAAACTGTTTTTT	CASSQYEPKLFF